This entry is about one T cell receptor (beta chain). The antigen is not known. The CDR3 sequence is 16 residues long. Trimming removed 1 base at V and 1 base at J, with 11 bases between. In germline, CDR1 is MGHRA, CDR2 YSYEKL. The time point: cycle 4 day 1 (C4D1), after less than seven weeks of nivolumab. No patient escaped relapse after autologous stem cell transplantation, and brentuximab vedotin exposure varied. This entry is derived from a study of PD-1 blockade in classical Hodgkin lymphoma. Study-level background: Once every 2 weeks, patients received intravenous nivolumab at 3 mg/kg. Study observations and caveats: The study found complete responders had baseline diversity similar to newly diagnosed patients. Some patients began nivolumab under 1 year after ASCT. These patients were excluded from later analyses.

The method was immunoSEQ multiplex PCR; TCRdb's version includes in-frame clones alone and lacks a portion of them. This table has about 28,000 clones, about 80% appearing once. This sequence originates from a human donor with classical Hodgkin lymphoma. The chain couples TRBV4-1 to TRBJ1-5; D is ambiguous. The sequenced sample was peripheral blood mononuclear cells (PBMCs), obtained before the fourth cycle of nivolumab. DNA of the CDR3: TGCGCCAGCAGCCAAGTCCGTTTTGGGAGCAATCAGCCCCAGCATTTT. It yields the protein CASSQVRFGSNQPQHF.